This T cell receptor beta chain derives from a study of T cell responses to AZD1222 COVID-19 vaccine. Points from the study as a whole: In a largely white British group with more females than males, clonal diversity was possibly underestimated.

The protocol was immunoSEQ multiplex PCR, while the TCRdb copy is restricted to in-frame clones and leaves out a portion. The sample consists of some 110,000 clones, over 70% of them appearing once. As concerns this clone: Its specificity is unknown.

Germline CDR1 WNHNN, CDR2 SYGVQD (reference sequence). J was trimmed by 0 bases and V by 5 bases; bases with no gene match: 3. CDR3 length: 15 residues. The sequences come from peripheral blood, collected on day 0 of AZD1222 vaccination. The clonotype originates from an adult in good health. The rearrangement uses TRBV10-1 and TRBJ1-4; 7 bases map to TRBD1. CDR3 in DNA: TGCGCCAGCAGTTCCGGACAGGCAACTAATGAAAAACTGTTTTTT. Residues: CASSSGQATNEKLFF.